This is a list of T cell receptor beta chains from one sample in a study of T cell responses to AZD1222 COVID-19 vaccine. Some clones are missing from TCRdb's copy, which holds only in-frame ones; the method was immunoSEQ multiplex PCR. This table has 100,000 to 130,000 clones, just over 85% appearing once. The source material was peripheral blood, sampled on day 0 of AZD1222 vaccination. Receptors were obtained from an adult in good health. Both conserved end residues are part of each CDR3. Each record gives: V gene, J gene, D gene, CDR3 protein. The D gene is left open where the match is weak.

TRBV30	TRBJ2-6	.	CAWTRNSGANVLTF
TRBV7-9	TRBJ2-1	TRBD2	CASSRSGGGEQFF
TRBV5-1	TRBJ2-7	TRBD2	CASSLGARGGAYEQYF
TRBV5-4	TRBJ1-2	TRBD1	CASSLGTGGYGYTF
TRBV10-3	TRBJ1-2	TRBD1	CAISDLRTGYGYTF
TRBV7-2	TRBJ2-1	.	CASSSYRVVYNEQFF
TRBV10-3	TRBJ1-4	.	CAVSEHSSTNEKLFF
TRBV24-1	TRBJ1-2	.	CATSDRDFRGYTF
TRBV28	TRBJ1-3	.	CASRGPMSSGNTIYF
TRBV3-1/TRBV3-2	TRBJ2-5	TRBD2	CASSQVVLAGQETQYF
TRBV5-6	TRBJ2-7	.	CASSGGAGAPSYEQYF
TRBV2	TRBJ1-2	TRBD1	CASSESGGQGSGGYTF
TRBV29-1	TRBJ1-1	.	CSVVDQIHTEAFF
TRBV28	TRBJ1-5	.	CASSSQGLPQHF
TRBV5-1	TRBJ2-1	TRBD1	CASSYHGTGDNEQFF
TRBV5-6	TRBJ1-5	TRBD1	CASSLYGTGNMPQHF
TRBV6-1	TRBJ1-2	.	CASSDGVGSGYTF
TRBV6-5	TRBJ2-2	.	CASSRPGTGELFF
TRBV21-1	TRBJ2-1	.	CASSKARRERRYNEQFF
TRBV6-5	TRBJ2-7	.	CASSYDPGYEQYF
TRBV5-1	TRBJ1-3	.	CASSPTTGGNTIYF
TRBV28	TRBJ1-2	.	CASSSDIYGYTF
TRBV18	TRBJ1-3	.	CASSPPSGSSGNTIYF
TRBV28	TRBJ2-3	.	CASSRYVFLDTDTQYF
TRBV7-9	TRBJ2-1	.	CASSLDRGGWFF
TRBV5-1	TRBJ2-7	.	CASQDLLSGEQYF
TRBV28	TRBJ1-1	.	CASRGHHTEAFF
TRBV5-4	TRBJ1-1	.	CASRQRGGTTEAFF
TRBV10-3	TRBJ2-3	.	CAISEGQRGTDTQYF
TRBV18	TRBJ1-2	.	CASSPSGLNYGYTF
TRBV18	TRBJ2-5	.	CASSPQETQYF
TRBV12-3/TRBV12-4	TRBJ1-1	.	CASSFNANTEAFF
TRBV11-3	TRBJ2-5	.	CASSLDGETQYF
TRBV28	TRBJ1-6	.	CASRTVGESPLHF
TRBV12-3/TRBV12-4	TRBJ2-6	.	CASVFGANVLTF
TRBV19	TRBJ1-1	.	CASSIRDGNTEAFF
TRBV19	TRBJ2-5	TRBD2	CASRTSAGAQYF
TRBV18	TRBJ2-7	.	CASSPPGSDEQYF
TRBV7-2	TRBJ2-1	.	CASSLVAGSSYNEQFF
TRBV9	TRBJ2-2	TRBD1	CASSVTTGPTTGELFF
TRBV6-5	TRBJ2-1	TRBD1	CASIPDRANNEQFF
TRBV3-1/TRBV3-2	TRBJ1-5	TRBD1	CASSQGATGSNQPQHF
TRBV7-2	TRBJ2-3	.	CASSLGRDTQYF
TRBV24-1	TRBJ2-5	TRBD2	CATSDSLDSRGGQETQYF
TRBV3-1/TRBV3-2	TRBJ1-6	.	CASSQVGRKSVGSPLHF
TRBV18	TRBJ1-5	.	CASSPADSNQPQHF